This TCR beta chain was sequenced for a study of T cells after yellow fever vaccination. By 5'RACE template switching, TCR cDNA was produced, with a universal primer site and UMIs added in the process. TCRdb ran MiXCR on the 5' RACE reads and lists one entry per CDR3 protein. The data contain approximately 510,000 distinct CDR3 sequences, 21% of them singletons. This clonotype was counted between two and nine times. Germline V lookup: CDR1 SGHNT, CDR2 YYREEE (reference sequence). This CDR3 comprises 16 residues. Trimming shortened V by 1 base and J by 1 base, and 14 bases separated the two germline ends.

The sample consisted of PBMCs, taken more than 20 days after the first yellow fever vaccination. This chain joins TRBV5-4 and TRBJ2-5; tentative D call: TRBD2 (5 bases). The clonotype comes from a man aged 18 to 30 who received the YFV17D yellow fever vaccine. CDR3 amino acids: CASSLKAGSGQETQYF. CDR3 sequence (DNA): TGTGCCAGCAGCTTGAAGGCCGGAAGCGGCCAAGAGACCCAGTACTTC.